This T cell receptor beta chain is from a study of T-cell memory formation after mild COVID-19. V lost 2 bases and J lost 4; bases outside the gene matches: 3. The CDR3 totals 15 residues. MiXCR, applied by TCRdb to the 5' RACE reads, yields one record per CDR3 protein. The sample records hundreds of thousands of distinct CDR3 sequences, under 25% being singletons. The source of this sequence is an adult woman who had mild COVID-19 (a few samples of this study predate the infection). Cell type and time point are not known. This rearrangement joins TRBV12-3 or TRBV12-4 to TRBJ2-1, with TRBD2 matching 9 bases. The sample was PBMCs or a T cell subset sorted from them (not recorded which). The CDR3 is CASSLRSGRYNEQFF. The CDR3 nucleotides read TGTGCCAGCAGTTTACGTAGCGGGAGATACAATGAGCAGTTCTTC.